This TCR beta chain originates from a study of T cell responses to AZD1222 COVID-19 vaccine. CDR1 is MNHEY and CDR2 is SMNVEV in the germline V gene (reference sequence). The CDR3 runs to 13 residues. V lost 4 bases, J lost 3 bases, and 10 bases lay in between. Clones were read by immunoSEQ multiplex PCR, and TCRdb kept only the in-frame ones, dropping some. The repertoire holds approximately 170,000 clones, with over 85% as singletons. Sequenced here: peripheral blood, sampled on day 0 of AZD1222 vaccination. V and J are TRBV27 and TRBJ2-7; unclear D gene. The TCR originated in an adult in good health. The CDR3 nucleotides are TGTGCCAGCAGTTCTGGCAGAGTCTACGAGCAGTACTTC. Translation: CASSSGRVYEQYF.